The 14 T cell receptor beta chains below come from one sample, sequenced in a study of T cells in localized non-small cell lung cancer. Using immunoSEQ multiplex PCR, the repertoire was profiled, and TCRdb retains in-frame clones only, with some absent. The repertoire includes about 78,000 clones, roughly 81% of them detected once, and about 2.7% sits in the top ten. The sample in question was peripheral blood, obtained before any cancer treatment. These TCRs come from a man between 40 and 69 years old with stage I lung adenocarcinoma.

V and J are TRBV30 and TRBJ2-2; D gene ambiguous. The CDR3 sequence is 13 residues long. Trimming shortened V by 2 bases and J by 1 base, and 5 bases separated the two germline ends. Per the germline V gene, CDR1 is GTSNPN and CDR2 is SVGIG (reference sequence). The CDR3: CAWSMGNTGELFF. For the CDR3, the DNA is TGTGCCTGGAGTATGGGGAACACCGGGGAGCTGTTTTTT.

The CDR3 loop is CASTQGDGYTF. The CDR3 coding sequence is TGTGCCAGCACTCAAGGGGATGGCTACACCTTC. The rearrangement joins TRBV6-5 to TRBJ1-2; a weak D match, TRBD1 (5 bases). The germline gives CDR1 MNHEY, CDR2 SVGAGI. Between the trimmed V and J ends, which lost 7 bases and 6 bases, there was a span of 9 bases. This CDR3 spans 11 amino acids.

This rearrangement joins TRBV19 to TRBJ2-1, with 8 bases fitting TRBD2. J was trimmed by 9 bases and V by 3 bases; bases with no gene match: 16. The CDR3 has 17 residues. CDR1 is LNHDA, CDR2 SQIVND, per germline (reference sequence). CDR3 bases: TGTGCCAGTAGTATTTTTTCGGGAGGGCCGGCCGCCAGTGAGCAGTTCTTC. Protein: CASSIFSGGPAASEQFF.

The V gene is TRBV7-2, the J gene TRBJ1-2, with 7 bases that match TRBD1. V lost 2 bases and J lost 7; bases outside the gene matches: 10. CDR3 length equals 15 residues. The germline V gene has CDR1 SGHTA and CDR2 FQGNSA. CDR3: CASSLTGEGWGGYTF. CDR3 nucleotides: TGTGCCAGCAGCTTAACAGGGGAGGGATGGGGTGGCTACACCTTC.

The chain carries TRBV6-6 and TRBJ2-7, with 8 bases aligning to TRBD1. The trim removed 2 bases at V and 3 bases at J, leaving 9 bases unmatched. From germline, CDR1 is MNHNY and CDR2 SVGAGI (reference sequence). CDR3 length: 16 amino acids. CDR3 sequence (DNA): TGTGCCAGCAGTTACGGGGGTTACAGGGGGAGCTACGAGCAGTACTTC. Amino acids: CASSYGGYRGSYEQYF.

The chain combines TRBV28 with TRBJ1-2; D is unresolved. V lost 6 bases, J lost 4 bases, and 12 bases lay in between. Germline V gives CDR1 MDHEN, CDR2 SYDVKM. CDR3 size: 13 residues. Here the CDR3 reads CASSSDTSYGYTF. DNA for the CDR3: TGTGCCAGCAGCTCCGACACCAGCTATGGCTACACCTTC.

V usage is TRBV2 and J usage is TRBJ2-2, with D uncertain. The CDR3 has 13 residues. Looked up from germline, CDR1 is SNHLY and CDR2 is FYNNEI. Trimming removed 5 bases at V and 1 base at J, with 5 bases between. The CDR3 region is CASSQENTGELFF. Here the CDR3 DNA reads TGTGCCAGCAGTCAAGAGAACACCGGGGAGCTGTTTTTT.

This CDR3 reads CASSLSAGGANEQFF. The CDR3 coding sequence is TGCGCCAGCAGCCTTTCCGCGGGAGGAGCCAATGAGCAGTTCTTC. V usage is TRBV4-1 and J usage is TRBJ2-1; 8 bases are a match to TRBD2. There are 15 residues in the CDR3. The germline V gene has CDR1 MGHRA and CDR2 YSYEKL. The V gene end was trimmed by 4 bases and the J gene end by 6 bases; junction bases not matched to a gene: 8.

The chain couples TRBV7-9 to TRBJ2-5; D possibly corresponds to TRBD1 (6 bases). Trimming removed 0 bases from V and 5 bases from J, with 19 bases in between. Germline CDR1 SEHNR, CDR2 FQNEAQ (reference sequence). This CDR3 has 17 amino acids. The CDR3 is CASSLALRDTQGETQYF. The CDR3 nucleotides are TGTGCCAGCAGCTTAGCTCTCCGGGACACCCAGGGGGAGACCCAGTACTTC.

This chain uses TRBV7-2 with TRBJ2-5, with D perhaps TRBD2 (7 bases). The CDR3 is made up of 15 amino acids. The V gene lost 7 bases and the J gene lost 0 bases, with 15 bases spanning the gap. The germline CDR1 and CDR2 sequences are SGHTA and FQGNSA. The CDR3 DNA reads as TGTGCCAGCACCCAAGGGGGGGGCCACCAAGAGACCCAGTACTTC. This codes for CASTQGGGHQETQYF.

The V call is TRBV19, the J call TRBJ1-2; 10 bases match TRBD1. The germline V gene has CDR1 LNHDA and CDR2 SQIVND (reference sequence). The CDR3 totals 13 residues. With 3 bases clipped from V and 8 bases from J, the junction kept 3 bases outside the gene matches. This CDR3 reads CASSMGQGYGYTF. As DNA, the CDR3 is TGTGCCAGTAGTATGGGACAGGGGTACGGCTACACCTTC.

This clone has only a few counts. The chain combines TRBV7-9 with TRBJ2-1, with a tentative D call TRBD1 (6 bases). CDR1 is SEHNR and CDR2 is FQNEAQ in the germline V gene (reference sequence). The V end was cut by 5 bases, the J end by 6 bases, with 14 bases between. The CDR3 extends over 14 amino acids. The CDR3 bases are TGTGCCAGCAGCGAACAAAGGGGGTTCAATGAGCAGTTCTTC. Its translation is CASSEQRGFNEQFF.

The genes are TRBV2 and TRBJ1-5, with D unclear. Germline CDR1 and CDR2: SNHLY and FYNNEI. The length of the CDR3 is 16 residues. Trimming took 3 bases from V and 5 from J, leaving 17 bases between them. CDR3 DNA sequence: TGTGCCAGCAGTGATAAACGAGAGGCTTTGTATCAGCCCCAGCATTTT. Encoded protein: CASSDKREALYQPQHF. Looking up the rest from reference TRBV2 and TRBJ1-5 gives the full variable domain: EPEVTQTPSHQVTQMGQEVILRCVPISNHLYFYWYRQILGQKVEFLVSFYNNEISEKSEIFDDQFSVERPDGSNFTLKIRSTKLEDSAMYFCASSDKREALYQPQHFGDGTRLSIL.

The V call is TRBV5-1, the J call TRBJ2-5, with D possibly being TRBD2 (6 bases). The germline V gene has CDR1 SGHRS and CDR2 YFSETQ. The V end was cut by 3 bases, the J end by 1 base, with 7 bases between. This CDR3 contains 13 residues. The CDR3 protein is CASSSGAQETQYF. CDR3 DNA: TGCGCCAGCAGCTCGGGAGCCCAAGAGACCCAGTACTTC.